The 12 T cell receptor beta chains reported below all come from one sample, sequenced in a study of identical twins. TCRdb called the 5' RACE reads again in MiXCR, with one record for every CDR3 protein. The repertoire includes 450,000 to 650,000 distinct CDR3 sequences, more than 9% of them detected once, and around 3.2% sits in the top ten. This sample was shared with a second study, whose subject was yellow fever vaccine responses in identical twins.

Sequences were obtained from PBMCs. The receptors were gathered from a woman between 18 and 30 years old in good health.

DNA for the CDR3: TGTGCCAGCAGCTTAGTCTCGCGGGGATACACAGATACGCAGTATTTT. Residues: CASSLVSRGYTDTQYF. V is TRBV7-2 and J is TRBJ2-3; D may be TRBD2 (6 bases). Germline lookup yields CDR1 SGHTA and CDR2 FQGNSA. Trimming left V 1 base short and J 2 bases short, with 13 bases between. The CDR3 runs 16 residues.

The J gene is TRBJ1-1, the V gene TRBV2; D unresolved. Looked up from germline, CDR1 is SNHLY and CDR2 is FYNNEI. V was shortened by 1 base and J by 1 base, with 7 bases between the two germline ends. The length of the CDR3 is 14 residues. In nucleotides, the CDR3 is TGTGCCAGCAGTGAAGTGTCAGAGAACACTGAAGCTTTCTTT. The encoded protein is CASSEVSENTEAFF.

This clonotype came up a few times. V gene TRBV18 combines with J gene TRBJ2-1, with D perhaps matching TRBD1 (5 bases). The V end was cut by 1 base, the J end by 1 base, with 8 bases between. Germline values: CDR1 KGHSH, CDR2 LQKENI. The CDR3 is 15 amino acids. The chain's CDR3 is CASSPQKGSYNEQFF. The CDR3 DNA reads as TGTGCCAGCTCACCACAAAAGGGGTCCTACAATGAGCAGTTCTTC.

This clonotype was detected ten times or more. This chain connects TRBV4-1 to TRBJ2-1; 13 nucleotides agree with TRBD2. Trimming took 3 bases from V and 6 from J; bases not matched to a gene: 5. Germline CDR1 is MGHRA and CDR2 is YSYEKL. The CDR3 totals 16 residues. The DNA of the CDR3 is TGCGCCAGCAGCCAGACTAGCGGGGGGTATTTCAATGAGCAGTTCTTC. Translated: CASSQTSGGYFNEQFF.

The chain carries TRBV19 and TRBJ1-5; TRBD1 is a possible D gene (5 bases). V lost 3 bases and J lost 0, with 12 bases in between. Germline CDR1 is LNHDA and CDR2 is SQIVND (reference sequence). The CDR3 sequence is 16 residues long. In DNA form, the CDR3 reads TGTGCCAGTAGTATCCCCAGGGCGGGTAGCAATCAGCCCCAGCATTTT. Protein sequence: CASSIPRAGSNQPQHF.

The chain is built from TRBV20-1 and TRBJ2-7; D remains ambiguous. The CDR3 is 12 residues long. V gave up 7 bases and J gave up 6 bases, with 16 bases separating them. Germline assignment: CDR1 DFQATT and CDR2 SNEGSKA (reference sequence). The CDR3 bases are TGCAGTGTTCCCGGGCTCCCCACCGAGCAGTACTTC. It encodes CSVPGLPTEQYF.

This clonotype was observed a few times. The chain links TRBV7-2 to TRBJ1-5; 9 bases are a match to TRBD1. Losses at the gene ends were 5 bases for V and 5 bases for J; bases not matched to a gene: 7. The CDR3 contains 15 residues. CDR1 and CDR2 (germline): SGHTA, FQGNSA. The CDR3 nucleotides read TGTGCCAGCAGCATCGACAGGGGGTCTCATCAGCCCCAGCATTTT. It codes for CASSIDRGSHQPQHF.

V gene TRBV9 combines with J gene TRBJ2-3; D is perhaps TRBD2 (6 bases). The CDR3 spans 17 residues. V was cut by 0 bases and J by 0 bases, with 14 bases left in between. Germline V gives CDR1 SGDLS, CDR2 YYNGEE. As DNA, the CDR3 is TGTGCCAGCAGCGTAGTCGGGGGACCCTCTAGCACAGATACGCAGTATTTT. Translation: CASSVVGGPSSTDTQYF. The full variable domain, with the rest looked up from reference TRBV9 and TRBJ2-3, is DSGVTQTPKHLITATGQRVTLRCSPRSGDLSVYWYQQSLDQGLQFLIQYYNGEERAKGNILERFSAQQFPDLHSELNLSSLELGDSALYFCASSVVGGPSSTDTQYFGPGTRLTVL.

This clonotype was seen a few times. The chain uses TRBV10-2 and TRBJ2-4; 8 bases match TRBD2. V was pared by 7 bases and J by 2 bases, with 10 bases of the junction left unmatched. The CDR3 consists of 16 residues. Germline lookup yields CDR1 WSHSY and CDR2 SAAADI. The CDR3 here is CASMPGTSITKNIQYF. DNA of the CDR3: TGCGCCAGCATGCCGGGGACTAGTATTACCAAAAACATTCAGTACTTC.

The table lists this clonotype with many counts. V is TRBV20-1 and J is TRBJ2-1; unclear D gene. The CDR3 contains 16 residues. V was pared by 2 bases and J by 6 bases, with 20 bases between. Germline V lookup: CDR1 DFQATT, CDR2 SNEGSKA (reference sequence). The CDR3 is CSARSWDGDLSNEQFF. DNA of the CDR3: TGCAGTGCTAGATCATGGGATGGGGATCTCTCCAATGAGCAGTTCTTC.

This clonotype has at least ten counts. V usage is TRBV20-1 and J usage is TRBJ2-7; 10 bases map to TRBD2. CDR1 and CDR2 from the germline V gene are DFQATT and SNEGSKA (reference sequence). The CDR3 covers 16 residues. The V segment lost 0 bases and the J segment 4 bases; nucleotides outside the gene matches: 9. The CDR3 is CSARDTEREGRYEQYF. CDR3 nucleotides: TGCAGTGCTAGAGATACTGAGCGGGAGGGACGATACGAGCAGTACTTC.

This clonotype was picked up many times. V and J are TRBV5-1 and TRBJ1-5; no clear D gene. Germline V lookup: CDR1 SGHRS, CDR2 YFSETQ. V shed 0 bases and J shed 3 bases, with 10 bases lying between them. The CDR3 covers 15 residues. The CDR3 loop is CASSLVWGNNQPQHF. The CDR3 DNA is TGCGCCAGCAGCTTGGTTTGGGGTAACAATCAGCCCCAGCATTTT. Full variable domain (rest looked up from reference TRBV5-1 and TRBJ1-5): KAGVTQTPRYLIKTRGQQVTLSCSPISGHRSVSWYQQTPGQGLQFLFEYFSETQRNKGNFPGRFSGRQFSNSRSEMNVSTLELGDSALYLCASSLVWGNNQPQHFGDGTRLSIL.